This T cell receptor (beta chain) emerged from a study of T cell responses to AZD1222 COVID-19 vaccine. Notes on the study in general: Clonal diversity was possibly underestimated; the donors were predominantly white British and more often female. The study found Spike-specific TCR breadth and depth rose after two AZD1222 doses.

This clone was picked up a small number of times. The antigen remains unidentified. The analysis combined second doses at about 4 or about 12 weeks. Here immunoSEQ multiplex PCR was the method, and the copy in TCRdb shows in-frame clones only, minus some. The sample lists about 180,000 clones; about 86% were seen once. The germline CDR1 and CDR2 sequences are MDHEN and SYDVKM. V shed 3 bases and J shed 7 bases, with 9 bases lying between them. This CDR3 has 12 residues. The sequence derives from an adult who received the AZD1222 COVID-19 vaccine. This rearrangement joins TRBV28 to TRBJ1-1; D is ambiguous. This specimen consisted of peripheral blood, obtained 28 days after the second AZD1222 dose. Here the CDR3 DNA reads TGTGCCAGCAGTTTCCAGGTCAGTGAAGCTTTCTTT. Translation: CASSFQVSEAFF.